Listed here are 15 T cell receptor beta chains from one sample, sequenced in a study of T-cell reconstitution after alpha-beta-depleted transplantation in children. Preparation of the TCRbeta library used unique molecular identifiers. TCRdb ran MiXCR on the PCR reads and lists one entry per CDR3 protein. The repertoire holds roughly 500,000 distinct CDR3 sequences, over 9.5% seen once, with around 2% in the top ten. The input for sequencing was PBMCs, taken before TCRalphabeta/CD19-depleted stem cell transplant. These receptors were taken from a child aged 2 to 10 with inherited bone marrow failure, due to receive a stem cell transplant.

In this sample, this clonotype turned up many times. The V and J genes are TRBV7-8 and TRBJ2-2; D might be TRBD2 (6 bases). There are 16 residues in the CDR3. Trimming removed 5 bases from V and 3 bases from J, with 16 bases in between. Germline-derived CDR1 and CDR2 are SGHVS and FQNEAQ. CDR3: CASSAPGGLDTGELFF. In DNA, the CDR3 is TGTGCCAGCAGCGCCCCCGGGGGATTAGACACCGGGGAGCTGTTTTTT.

This clonotype was picked up many times. This chain links TRBV5-1 with TRBJ2-2; 10 bases are shared with TRBD2. The CDR3 length is 18 residues. CDR1 is SGHRS, CDR2 YFSETQ, per germline. V shed 4 bases and J 2 bases; nucleotides not matched to a gene: 11. The CDR3 loop reads CASSKGLAVPLNTGELFF. As DNA, the CDR3 is TGCGCCAGCAGCAAAGGACTAGCGGTTCCTCTTAACACCGGGGAGCTGTTTTTT. Looking up the rest from reference TRBV5-1 and TRBJ2-2 gives the full variable domain: KAGVTQTPRYLIKTRGQQVTLSCSPISGHRSVSWYQQTPGQGLQFLFEYFSETQRNKGNFPGRFSGRQFSNSRSEMNVSTLELGDSALYLCASSKGLAVPLNTGELFFGEGSRLTVL.

This clonotype came up many times. The chain couples TRBV4-2 to TRBJ2-7, with 13 bases fitting TRBD2. The CDR3 is 21 residues long. J gave up 4 bases and V 0 bases, and 18 bases lay outside the gene matches. The germline V gene encodes CDR1 LGHNA and CDR2 YNFKEQ. CDR3 protein: CASSQEPRTSGRTPLMYEQYF. The CDR3 DNA is TGTGCCAGCAGCCAAGAACCACGGACTAGCGGGAGAACCCCATTAATGTACGAGCAGTACTTC.

This clonotype was detected only a few times. This rearrangement joins TRBV12-3 or TRBV12-4 to TRBJ2-1; either TRBD1 or TRBD2 may supply D (5 bases each). The V and J ends lost 5 bases and 10 bases respectively, with 18 bases between them. The CDR3 loop spans 14 amino acids. CDR3 bases: TGTGCCAGCAGTGCCCGGGACCAGATAAGGGAGCAGTTCTTC. Amino acid sequence: CASSARDQIREQFF.

This clonotype was observed at least ten times. This chain connects TRBV12-3 or TRBV12-4 to TRBJ2-3; D not resolved. V was cut by 0 bases and J by 7 bases, with 5 bases left in between. The CDR3 has 12 residues. CDR3 region: CASSLALHTQYF. In nucleotides, the CDR3 is TGTGCCAGCAGTTTAGCCCTTCATACGCAGTATTTT.

This clonotype came up a few times. This chain uses TRBV29-1 with TRBJ2-1; 10 bases align to TRBD1. V was clipped by 5 bases and J by 9 bases; unmatched bases: 10. The CDR3 has 14 residues. CDR1 is SQVTM and CDR2 is ANQGSEA in the germline V gene. DNA for the CDR3: TGCAGCGTTAATAGACAGGGGGCGTCGGCTGAGCAGTTCTTC. It is translated as CSVNRQGASAEQFF.

This clonotype was counted at least ten times. J is TRBJ2-1 and V is TRBV15; 15 bases are a match to TRBD2. The CDR3 totals 17 residues. Germline V gene sequence: CDR1 LNHNV, CDR2 YYDKDF (reference sequence). Trimming cost V 7 bases and J 10 bases; bases outside gene matches: 14. The CDR3 loop is CATTLGGLAGGRGEQFF. In DNA form, the CDR3 reads TGTGCCACCACCCTTGGGGGACTAGCGGGAGGACGGGGGGAGCAGTTCTTC.

In nucleotides, the CDR3 is TGTGCCACCGCTTGGGTCGACACCGGGGAGCTGTTTTTT. This gives the protein CATAWVDTGELFF. The chain employs TRBV19 and TRBJ2-2; D ambiguous. V dropped 10 bases and J dropped 3 bases, with 12 bases sitting between them. The CDR3 length is 13 residues. Germline CDR1 LNHDA, CDR2 SQIVND (reference sequence). Complete variable domain (other parts from reference TRBV19 and TRBJ2-2): DGGITQSPKYLFRKEGQNVTLSCEQNLNHDAMYWYRQDPGQGLRLIYYSQIVNDFQKGDIAEGYSVSREKKESFPLTVTSAQKNPTAFYLCATAWVDTGELFFGEGSRLTVL.

There are many counts of this clonotype. V usage is TRBV6-2 or TRBV6-3 and J usage is TRBJ2-1; TRBD2 matches 12 bases. The ends lost 6 bases at V and 10 bases at J; junction bases unmatched: 19. This CDR3 is built from 18 residues. Germline V gene sequence: CDR1 MNHEY, CDR2 SVGEGT. The CDR3 is CASSRKAGLAGWLWEQFF. The CDR3 DNA reads TGTGCCAGCAGCCGGAAAGCAGGACTAGCGGGATGGTTGTGGGAGCAGTTCTTC.

This clonotype showed up many times. J is TRBJ1-5 and V is TRBV2, with D unresolved. Germline V lookup: CDR1 SNHLY, CDR2 FYNNEI. The CDR3 is 15 amino acids. V lost 2 bases and J lost 4, with 12 bases in between. The CDR3, as DNA: TGTGCCAGCAGTGAATGGCCAGGAGTGAATCAGCCCCAGCATTTT. Residues: CASSEWPGVNQPQHF.

This chain connects TRBV18 to TRBJ2-7; 7 bases line up with TRBD2. The CDR3 loop spans 14 amino acids. J lost 5 bases, V lost 3 bases, and 7 bases had no gene match. Germline CDR1 is KGHSH and CDR2 is LQKENI. CDR3 region: CASSPAGVVHEQYF. CDR3 coding DNA: TGTGCCAGCTCACCGGCGGGAGTCGTCCACGAGCAGTACTTC.

This sequence joins TRBV6-2 or TRBV6-3 and TRBJ2-7; 7 nucleotides line up with TRBD1. J lost 2 bases, V lost 2 bases, and 21 bases had no gene match. The germline V gene has CDR1 MNHEY and CDR2 SVGEGT. CDR3 length equals 20 residues. In DNA, the CDR3 is TGTGCCAGCAGTTACAGGAGGACAGGCCTTAGCTCCCTAAAGACCTACGAGCAGTACTTC. The encoded protein is CASSYRRTGLSSLKTYEQYF.

This clonotype showed up just a few times. The rearrangement links TRBV19 to TRBJ2-6; perhaps TRBD1 as D (6 bases). The germline gives CDR1 LNHDA, CDR2 SQIVND (reference sequence). The CDR3 runs 14 residues. V was pared by 6 bases and J by 2 bases, with 8 bases between. In DNA form, the CDR3 reads TGTGCCAGTAGGCCAGGGGCTGGGGCCAACGTCCTGACTTTC. It yields the protein CASRPGAGANVLTF.

This clonotype was seen ten or more times. CDR3 sequence: CASRRRQASEQYF. The CDR3 DNA sequence: TGTGCCAGCAGACGACGACAGGCTAGTGAGCAGTACTTC. The V gene is TRBV12-3 or TRBV12-4, the J gene TRBJ2-7; D is possibly TRBD1 (6 bases). V was clipped by 6 bases and J by 7 bases, with 16 bases between them. The CDR3 consists of 13 residues.

Details on this clonotype: A single base separates this from a much larger clone, so it may be a read error. The chain couples TRBV6-5 to TRBJ2-7; possibly TRBD1 or TRBD2 for D (5 bases each). The germline gives CDR1 MNHEY, CDR2 SVGAGI. The length of the CDR3 is 15 residues. V dropped 4 bases and J dropped 3 bases, with 16 bases sitting between them. The chain's CDR3 is CASSCSLGTNYEQYF. The CDR3 nucleotides read TGTGCCAGCAGTTGCTCTCTCGGGACGAACTACGAGCAGTACTTC.